This TCR beta chain comes out of a study of shared clonotypes between healthy human individuals. Sequencing was performed with immunoSEQ multiplex PCR; in TCRdb, only in-frame clones are kept and a portion is missing. The data hold roughly 810,000 clones, with about 97% observed a single time. Naivety among CD8 cells was defined by CD45RO negativity and positive CCR7 selection, thereby excluding terminally differentiated effector memory CD45RA+ cells. The sample taken for sequencing was naive CD8+ T cells sorted from blood. The source of this sequence is a man younger than 45 in good health.

CDR3 bases: TGTGCCGCAACAAGAATAACCGTCTCGAATGAGCAGTTCTTC. Amino acid sequence: CAATRITVSNEQFF. The chain employs TRBV6-1 and TRBJ2-1; D remains unclear. Trimming cost V 11 bases and J 7 bases, with 21 bases left between them. The CDR3 consists of 14 residues. The germline V gene has CDR1 MNHNS and CDR2 SASEGT.